A single TCR beta chain is shown here with its context. Its ends do not fully match the called genes, so a read error is possible. CDR1 is LGHNA and CDR2 is YNFKEQ in the germline V gene. The CDR3 is 16 residues long. This PCR relied on a set of 60 Vbeta primers and 13 Jbeta primers. In the source study's methods: Later work found 80 million or so unique TCR beta chains, with 9.5 million to 14 million shared. TCRdb keeps only in-frame clones here, not all; method: immunoSEQ multiplex PCR. That table furnishes V, J and clone size, whereas the DNA furnished D and trimming. Among around 130,000 clones listed, more than 70% were seen once. The data derive from a study of cytomegalovirus exposure and HLA in healthy donors. About the study: In an early release, HLA-typed donors contributed tens of millions of unique TCR sequences.

The genes are TRBV4-2 and TRBJ2-3, with D perhaps TRBD2 (5 bases). The sequencing input was PBMCs. The sequence came from a woman in her thirties in good health and CMV-seropositive. CDR3 nucleotides: TGTGCCAGCGGCCAGCAGGCTCAGGAGGGCACAGATACGCAGTATTTT. Encoded protein: CASGQQAQEGTDTQYF.